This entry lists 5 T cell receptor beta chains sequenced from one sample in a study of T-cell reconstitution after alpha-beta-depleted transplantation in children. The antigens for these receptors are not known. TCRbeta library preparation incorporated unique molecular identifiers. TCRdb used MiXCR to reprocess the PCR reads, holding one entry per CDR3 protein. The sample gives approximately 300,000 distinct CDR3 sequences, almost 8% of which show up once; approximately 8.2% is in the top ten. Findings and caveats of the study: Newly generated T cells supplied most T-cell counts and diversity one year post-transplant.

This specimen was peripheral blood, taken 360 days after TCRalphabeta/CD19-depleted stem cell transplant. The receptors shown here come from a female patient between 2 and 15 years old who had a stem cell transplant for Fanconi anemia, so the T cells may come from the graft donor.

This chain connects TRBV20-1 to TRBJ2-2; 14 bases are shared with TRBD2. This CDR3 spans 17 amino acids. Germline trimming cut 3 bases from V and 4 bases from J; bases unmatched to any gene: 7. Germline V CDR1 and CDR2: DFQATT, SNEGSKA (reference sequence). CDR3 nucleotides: TGCAGTGCTAGTAGACTAGCGGGGGGGTACGGCACCGGGGAGCTGTTTTTT. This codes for CSASRLAGGYGTGELFF.

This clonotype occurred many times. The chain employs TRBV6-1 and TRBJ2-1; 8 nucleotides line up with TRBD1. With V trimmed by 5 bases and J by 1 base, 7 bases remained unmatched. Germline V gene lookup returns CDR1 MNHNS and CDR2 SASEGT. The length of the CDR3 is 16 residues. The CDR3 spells CASSKRQGTSYNEQFF. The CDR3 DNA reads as TGTGCCAGCAGTAAAAGACAGGGGACTTCCTACAATGAGCAGTTCTTC.

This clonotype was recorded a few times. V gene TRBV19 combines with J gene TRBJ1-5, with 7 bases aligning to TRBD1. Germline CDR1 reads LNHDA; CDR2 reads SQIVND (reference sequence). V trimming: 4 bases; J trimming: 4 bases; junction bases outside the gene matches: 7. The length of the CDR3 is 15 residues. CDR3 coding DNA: TGTGCCAGTAGTACTCCGGACAGGACGAATCAGCCCCAGCATTTT. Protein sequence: CASSTPDRTNQPQHF.

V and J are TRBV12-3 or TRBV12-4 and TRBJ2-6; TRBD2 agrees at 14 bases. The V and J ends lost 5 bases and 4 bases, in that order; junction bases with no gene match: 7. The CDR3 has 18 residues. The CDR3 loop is CASSHRLAGGHGANVLTF. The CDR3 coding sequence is TGTGCCAGCAGTCACCGACTAGCGGGGGGGCACGGGGCCAACGTCCTGACTTTC.

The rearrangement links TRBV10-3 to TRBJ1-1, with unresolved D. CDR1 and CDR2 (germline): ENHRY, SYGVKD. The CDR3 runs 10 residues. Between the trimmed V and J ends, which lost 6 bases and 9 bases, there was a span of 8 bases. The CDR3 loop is CAIRGWKAFF. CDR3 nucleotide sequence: TGTGCCATCAGAGGGTGGAAAGCTTTCTTT.